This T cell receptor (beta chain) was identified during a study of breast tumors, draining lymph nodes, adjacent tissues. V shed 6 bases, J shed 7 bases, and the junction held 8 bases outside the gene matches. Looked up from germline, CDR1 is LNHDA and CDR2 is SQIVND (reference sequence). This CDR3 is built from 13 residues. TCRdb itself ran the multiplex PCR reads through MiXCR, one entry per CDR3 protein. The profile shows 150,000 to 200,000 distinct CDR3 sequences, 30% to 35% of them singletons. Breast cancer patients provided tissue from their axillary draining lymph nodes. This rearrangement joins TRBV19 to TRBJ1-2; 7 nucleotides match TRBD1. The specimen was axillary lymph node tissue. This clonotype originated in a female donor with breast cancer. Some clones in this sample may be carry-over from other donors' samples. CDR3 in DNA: TGTGCCAGTAGCCTTACAGGGGTTAGTGGCTACACCTTC. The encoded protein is CASSLTGVSGYTF.